These T cell receptor beta chains were read from a single sample in a study of T cell clonotyping in hematopoietic cell transplantation. Data came from immunoSEQ multiplex PCR; TCRdb stores just in-frame clones and leaves some out. The data contain about 80,000 clones, 90% to 97% of them seen just once; the ten biggest clones take up around 1.5%. Sequences were derived from peripheral blood mononuclear cells, sampled before stem cell transplant. The origin of the receptors is a woman aged 50 to 60 with acute myeloid leukemia. Some clones in this sample may be carry-over from other donors' samples. Each CDR3 is given without its conserved first and last residue.

V gene: TRBV6-6
J gene: TRBJ2-5
CDR3 protein: ASSNTRGRETQY

V gene: TRBV6-5
J gene: TRBJ1-6
CDR3 protein: ASSPKGTGGSPLH

V gene: TRBV7-8
J gene: TRBJ2-1
CDR3 protein: ASSLIPRLYNEQF

V gene: TRBV7-8
J gene: TRBJ1-5
CDR3 protein: ASSLKTFSNQPQH

V gene: TRBV27
J gene: TRBJ2-6
CDR3 protein: ASSLRSTNSGANVLT

V gene: TRBV11-3
J gene: TRBJ1-1
CDR3 protein: ASSLEGGRGAEAF

V gene: TRBV28
J gene: TRBJ2-7
CDR3 protein: ASSLWLNAYEQY

V gene: TRBV5-8
J gene: TRBJ2-5
CDR3 protein: ASSGAGGGQTQY

V gene: TRBV5-4
J gene: TRBJ2-3
CDR3 protein: ASSQGLAGGTDTQY

V gene: TRBV14
J gene: TRBJ2-7
CDR3 protein: ASSQSVGQDHEQY

V gene: TRBV4-2
J gene: TRBJ2-1
CDR3 protein: ASSQDTSLEQF

V gene: TRBV7-3
J gene: TRBJ1-2
CDR3 protein: ASSPDRDYGYT

V gene: TRBV15
J gene: TRBJ2-7
CDR3 protein: ATTLDTSYEQY

V gene: TRBV6-6
J gene: TRBJ2-1
CDR3 protein: ASSGTGTSQF

V gene: TRBV6-5
J gene: TRBJ1-4
CDR3 protein: ASERTDNEKLF

V gene: TRBV15
J gene: TRBJ2-3
CDR3 protein: ATSRDRGVDTQY

V gene: TRBV13
J gene: TRBJ1-2
CDR3 protein: ASSSVGGSLYGYT

V gene: TRBV11-2
J gene: TRBJ2-1
CDR3 protein: ASSLDLYNEQF

V gene: TRBV9
J gene: TRBJ1-1
CDR3 protein: ASSAMGQTETEAF

V gene: TRBV20-1
J gene: TRBJ1-2
CDR3 protein: SASVLGYT

V gene: TRBV11-2
J gene: TRBJ2-7
CDR3 protein: ASSPSAASGEQY

V gene: TRBV28
J gene: TRBJ2-5
CDR3 protein: ASVPREVETQY

V gene: TRBV27
J gene: TRBJ2-5
CDR3 protein: ATARDSVPETQY

V gene: TRBV19
J gene: TRBJ2-1
CDR3 protein: ASSIYTSGNNEQF

V gene: TRBV5-1
J gene: TRBJ1-4
CDR3 protein: ASSKDSSNEKLF

V gene: TRBV10-3
J gene: TRBJ2-7
CDR3 protein: AIGGALGHEQY

V gene: TRBV29-1
J gene: TRBJ2-3
CDR3 protein: SVWTGAAGTQY

V gene: TRBV2
J gene: TRBJ2-7
CDR3 protein: ASSEGGGGYEQY

V gene: TRBV6-1
J gene: TRBJ1-5
CDR3 protein: ASSEGLSRGSNQPQH

V gene: TRBV30
J gene: TRBJ1-5
CDR3 protein: AWSDDSNQPQH

V gene: TRBV30
J gene: TRBJ2-2
CDR3 protein: AWSHRVSGELF

V gene: TRBV9
J gene: TRBJ1-2
CDR3 protein: ASSPHGDRPTYGYT

V gene: TRBV13
J gene: TRBJ1-1
CDR3 protein: ASSWRRNTEAF

V gene: TRBV6-5
J gene: TRBJ2-7
CDR3 protein: ASSYQAGYEQY

V gene: TRBV7-8
J gene: TRBJ1-5
CDR3 protein: ASSRTTREPQH

V gene: TRBV29-1
J gene: TRBJ1-2
CDR3 protein: SVGRDPNYGYT

V gene: TRBV5-6
J gene: TRBJ1-1
CDR3 protein: ASTPGTLNTEAF

V gene: TRBV29-1
J gene: TRBJ1-1
CDR3 protein: SVGRGNTEAF

V gene: TRBV9
J gene: TRBJ1-1
CDR3 protein: ASSGLLNTEAF

V gene: TRBV6-6
J gene: TRBJ2-7
CDR3 protein: ASEGQGAVHEQY

V gene: TRBV29-1
J gene: TRBJ2-7
CDR3 protein: SVVGALSYEQY

V gene: TRBV11-2
J gene: TRBJ1-6
CDR3 protein: AAEGSGSTLH

V gene: TRBV29-1
J gene: TRBJ2-5
CDR3 protein: SVERRGQARETQY

V gene: TRBV7-2
J gene: TRBJ2-7
CDR3 protein: ASSLKQTYEQY

V gene: TRBV13
J gene: TRBJ1-1
CDR3 protein: ASSANRGTQNTEAF

V gene: TRBV4-1
J gene: TRBJ2-7
CDR3 protein: ASSQEEGNYEQY

V gene: TRBV28
J gene: TRBJ1-2
CDR3 protein: ASSLRGLYGYT

V gene: TRBV25-1
J gene: TRBJ1-2
CDR3 protein: ASSGTGTGGRGYT

V gene: TRBV2
J gene: TRBJ2-6
CDR3 protein: ASIGFRGSGANVLT